This TCR beta chain was captured in a study of cytomegalovirus exposure and HLA in healthy donors. Researchers ran the PCR with 60 Vbeta and 13 Jbeta primers. Some clones are missing from TCRdb's copy, which holds only in-frame ones; the method was immunoSEQ multiplex PCR. The sample has around 65,000 clones, around 72% seen once; the top ten hold almost 7.5%. Each of the donors was a healthy bone marrow donor. Comments on this clone: The antigen is not known.

The CDR3 loop spans 15 amino acids. Germline V gene sequence: CDR1 SGHDT, CDR2 YYEEEE. V lost 3 bases, J lost 6 bases, and 7 bases stayed unmatched. Study results and limitations: Overall, approximately 180 TCR beta chains were annotated as cytomegalovirus-associated.

The source of this sequence is a woman in her twenties or thirties in good health and CMV-seropositive. The sequenced material came from PBMCs. This chain connects TRBV5-6 to TRBJ2-4; TRBD1 matches 9 bases. CDR3 coding DNA: TGTGCCAGCAGCTATACAGGGGGCGAGGGAAACATTCAGTACTTC. It is translated as CASSYTGGEGNIQYF.